These T cell receptor beta chains were read from a single sample in a study of blood T cells in healthy people across ages. TCRdb reanalysed the 5' RACE reads using MiXCR and keeps one entry per CDR3 protein. Of some 1.4 million distinct CDR3 sequences listed, approximately 38% were seen once; the top ten hold under 8%. The sample consisted of blood. These receptors were collected from a young woman in good health. The CDR3 runs from the conserved cysteine through the conserved F or W. The D gene is left open where the match is weak. Where a row states a size, it is once, few, many or the class of an expanded clone; other rows omit it.

abundance	v_gene	j_gene	d_gene	CDR3nt	CDR3aa
-	TRBV7-9	TRBJ2-3	TRBD2	TGTGCCAGCAGCTTAGTACGGCCTAGCGGGGGCAGAAGCACAGATACGCAGTATTTT	CASSLVRPSGGRSTDTQYF
-	TRBV6-5	TRBJ2-4	-	TGTGCCAGCAGTCAAGGGGCCGCCATTCAGTACTTC	CASSQGAAIQYF
-	TRBV15	TRBJ1-5	TRBD1	TGTGCCACCAGCAGACCAGGGGGGGGGGAGATTCCCCAGCATTTT	CATSRPGGGEIPQHF
-	TRBV3-1	TRBJ2-5	-	TGTGCCAGCAGCCACATCCCGGGGGAGCAGTACTTC	CASSHIPGEQYF
-	TRBV3-1	TRBJ1-1	TRBD1	TGTGCCAGCAGCCAAATTACAGGGGGCGGCAACACTGAAGCTTTCTTT	CASSQITGGGNTEAFF
few	TRBV6-2/TRBV6-3	TRBJ2-5	-	TGTGCCAGCAGTTACTCTGTGGCGAAGCAGTACTTC	CASSYSVAKQYF
few	TRBV4-1	TRBJ1-2	-	TGCGCCAGCAGCCAATTTTCGGTGAGGCAGGGGTGGTTCAACTATGGCTACACCTTC	CASSQFSVRQGWFNYGYTF
few	TRBV14	TRBJ2-1	TRBD2	TGTGCCAGCAGCCAATCCCCTAGCGGGAGATACAATGAGCAGTTCTTC	CASSQSPSGRYNEQFF
-	TRBV20-1	TRBJ2-7	-	TGCAGTGCAACCATGGGGGGATACGAGCAGTACTTC	CSATMGGYEQYF
few	TRBV7-9	TRBJ2-5	TRBD2	TGTGCCAGCAGTTTTAGCGGGCCGGCCATAAAGACCCAGTACTTC	CASSFSGPAIKTQYF
few	TRBV20-1	TRBJ2-3	-	TGCAGTGCTAGTCACGGGTTGGGCACAGATACGCAGTATTTT	CSASHGLGTDTQYF